This passage covers 7 T cell receptor beta chains from one sample sequenced in a study of regulatory T cells. General study results and limits: Hydrophobic residues at CDR3 positions 6 and 7 were enriched in conventional CD4+ T cells of CD3G-deficient patients.

The PCR used 52 TRBV and 13 TRBJ primers. Sequencing used immunoSEQ multiplex PCR; TCRdb keeps in-frame clones, though not all of them. Of 30,000 to 40,000 clones detected, 93% appear once; the ten largest clones hold about 0.99%. Antigen specificity for these receptors is unknown. The sequencing sample was made of conventional CD4+ T cells sorted from blood. Receptor source: a child aged 2-15 years with CD3G deficiency.

The V gene is TRBV13, the J gene TRBJ2-1, with D unresolved. From germline, CDR1 is PRHDT and CDR2 FYEKMQ (reference sequence). This CDR3 spans 14 amino acids. With 5 bases removed from V and 10 bases from J, the gap between germline ends came to 18 bases. CDR3 sequence: CASSPPGQRREQFF. The CDR3 bases are TGTGCCAGCAGCCCACCGGGCCAACGTCGGGAGCAGTTCTTC.

The genes are TRBV19 and TRBJ1-3; D remains ambiguous. Germline CDR1 is LNHDA and CDR2 is SQIVND (reference sequence). The CDR3 length is 15 residues. V lost 9 bases and J 2 bases, leaving 17 bases between the germline ends. CDR3 amino acids: CASVRAPGTGNTIYF. Here the CDR3 DNA reads TGTGCCAGCGTGCGGGCTCCGGGAACTGGAAACACCATATATTTT.

The chain employs TRBV5-4 and TRBJ2-7, with D perhaps TRBD2 (6 bases). CDR3 size: 16 residues. V lost 1 base, J lost 0 bases, and 14 bases lay in between. Germline CDR1 and CDR2: SGHNT and YYREEE (reference sequence). This chain's CDR3 is CASSLNRRGSSYEQYF. The DNA of the CDR3 is TGTGCCAGCAGCTTGAATCGCCGGGGGAGCTCCTACGAGCAGTACTTC.

This chain joins TRBV28 and TRBJ1-2; D call uncertain. CDR3 length: 13 residues. CDR1 is MDHEN, CDR2 SYDVKM, per germline. V was trimmed by 2 bases and J by 3 bases, leaving 7 bases between them. This chain's CDR3 is CASSLNYDYGYTF. CDR3 in DNA: TGTGCCAGCAGTTTAAACTACGACTATGGCTACACCTTC.

In DNA form, the CDR3 reads TGTGCCAGCAGGGGGTTAGCGGGAGCAGGCAATGAGCAGTTCTTC. Its protein is CASRGLAGAGNEQFF. The chain joins TRBV28 to TRBJ2-1, with 9 bases lining up with TRBD2. The length of the CDR3 is 15 residues. The germline V gene encodes CDR1 MDHEN and CDR2 SYDVKM. The V segment lost 6 bases and the J segment 6 bases; nucleotides outside the gene matches: 9.

The chain recombines TRBV5-1 with TRBJ2-3, with D unresolved. Trimming removed 2 bases at V and 6 bases at J, with 13 bases between. Germline CDR1 reads SGHRS; CDR2 reads YFSETQ. The CDR3 length is 14 residues. The CDR3, as DNA: TGCGCCAGCAGCTTTATGCTGAACGGGGATACGCAGTATTTT. Its translation is CASSFMLNGDTQYF.

The chain couples TRBV19 to TRBJ1-2; the D gene is possibly TRBD1 (6 bases). V dropped 6 bases and J dropped 8 bases, with 19 bases sitting between them. This CDR3 is built from 14 residues. Germline V gives CDR1 LNHDA, CDR2 SQIVND (reference sequence). Written as DNA, the CDR3 is TGTGCCAGTAGCCGTTTCCCAGGGGCTGTAGGCTACACCTTC. Its protein product is CASSRFPGAVGYTF.